The 5 T cell receptor beta chains presented below share a single source sample, sequenced in a study of tumor-infiltrating lymphocytes in localized non-small cell lung cancer. TCRdb's copy holds only in-frame clones and misses some; the assay was immunoSEQ multiplex PCR. The sample shows around 8,000 clones, 50% to 75% of them seen only once. The sample comprised uninvolved lung tissue not adjacent to the tumor. The receptors were gathered from a human donor with non-small cell lung cancer.

J is TRBJ2-5 and V is TRBV4-1; TRBD2 aligns across 9 bases. The germline gives CDR1 MGHRA, CDR2 YSYEKL. The CDR3 totals 14 residues. Unmatched junction bases numbered 7, after V lost 6 bases and J lost 5 bases. The CDR3 region is CASRSGLAAETQYF. CDR3 DNA sequence: TGCGCCAGCAGGTCGGGACTAGCAGCGGAGACCCAGTACTTC.

The chain joins TRBV4-1 to TRBJ1-2; D might be TRBD1 (6 bases). The CDR3 has 14 residues. The V and J ends lost 0 bases and 4 bases respectively, with 9 bases between them. From germline, CDR1 is MGHRA and CDR2 YSYEKL. The CDR3 nucleotides read TGCGCCAGCAGCCAAGACAAGGGGGGCTATGGCTACACCTTC. Encoded protein: CASSQDKGGYGYTF.

The gene calls are TRBV6-1 and TRBJ1-2; D unresolved. CDR1 is MNHNS and CDR2 is SASEGT in the germline V gene. Trimming left V 5 bases short and J 4 bases short, with 14 bases between. CDR3 length: 14 residues. The CDR3 bases are TGTGCCAGCAGTCCATTCGCGGGCGCCTATGGCTACACCTTC. It is translated as CASSPFAGAYGYTF.

This chain joins TRBV29-1 and TRBJ1-2; possible D gene TRBD1, 6 bases. The CDR3 length is 11 residues. CDR1 and CDR2 (germline): SQVTM, ANQGSEA. Trimming took 3 bases from V and 8 from J, leaving 10 bases between them. CDR3 protein: CSVEGQGGYTF. The DNA of the CDR3 is TGCAGCGTTGAGGGTCAGGGGGGCTACACCTTC.

This rearrangement joins TRBV19 to TRBJ1-5; possibly TRBD1 for D (6 bases). The CDR3 has 16 amino acids. V was shortened by 5 bases and J by 0 bases, with 14 bases between the two germline ends. The germline V gene encodes CDR1 LNHDA and CDR2 SQIVND (reference sequence). The CDR3 nucleotides are TGTGCCAGTAGTTTTTCGGACAGCCTTAGCAATCAGCCCCAGCATTTT. This sequence encodes CASSFSDSLSNQPQHF.